The clone carrying this T cell receptor (beta chain) was counted once. The data originate from a study of shared T cell receptors in the human thymus. Trimming cost V 5 bases and J 5 bases, with 13 bases left between them. The germline CDR1 and CDR2 sequences are SEHNR and FQNEAQ (reference sequence). The CDR3 is made up of 13 amino acids. The protocol was immunoSEQ multiplex PCR, while the TCRdb copy is restricted to in-frame clones and leaves out a portion. In the table there are 500,000 to 850,000 clones, around 87% of which are singletons. The same data also contributed to another study, on human thymus T cells. As that report states: Having surgery to correct congenital heart defects, healthy Finnish infants acted as the donors. Thymus specimens were resections from corrective heart surgery. Seemingly biased V and J gene usage marked thymic and blood repertoires. As related research reported, thymic repertoires overlapped highly among unrelated individuals.

This chain links TRBV7-9 with TRBJ2-7; tentative D call: TRBD1 (5 bases). The sequence derives from a boy in the first two years of life with a congenital heart defect. The sample was thymocytes. CDR3 nucleotides: TGTGCCAGCAGCCCTAGGGGCTGGGACGAGCAGTACTTC. Its translation is CASSPRGWDEQYF.